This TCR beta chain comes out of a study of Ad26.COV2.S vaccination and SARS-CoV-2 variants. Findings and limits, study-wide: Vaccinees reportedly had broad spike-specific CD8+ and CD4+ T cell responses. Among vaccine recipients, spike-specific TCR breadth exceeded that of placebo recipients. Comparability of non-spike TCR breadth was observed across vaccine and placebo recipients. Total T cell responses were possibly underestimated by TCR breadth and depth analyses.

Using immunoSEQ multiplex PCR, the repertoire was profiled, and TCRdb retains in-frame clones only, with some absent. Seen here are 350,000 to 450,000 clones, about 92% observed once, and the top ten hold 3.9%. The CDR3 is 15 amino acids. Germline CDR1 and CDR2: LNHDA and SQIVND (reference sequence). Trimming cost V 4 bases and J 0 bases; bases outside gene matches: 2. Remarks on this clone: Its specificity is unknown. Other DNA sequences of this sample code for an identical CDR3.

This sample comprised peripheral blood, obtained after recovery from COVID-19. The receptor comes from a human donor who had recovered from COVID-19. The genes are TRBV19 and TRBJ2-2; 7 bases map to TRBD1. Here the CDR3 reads CASSTGTANTGELFF. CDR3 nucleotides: TGTGCCAGTAGTACAGGGACAGCGAACACCGGGGAGCTGTTTTTT.